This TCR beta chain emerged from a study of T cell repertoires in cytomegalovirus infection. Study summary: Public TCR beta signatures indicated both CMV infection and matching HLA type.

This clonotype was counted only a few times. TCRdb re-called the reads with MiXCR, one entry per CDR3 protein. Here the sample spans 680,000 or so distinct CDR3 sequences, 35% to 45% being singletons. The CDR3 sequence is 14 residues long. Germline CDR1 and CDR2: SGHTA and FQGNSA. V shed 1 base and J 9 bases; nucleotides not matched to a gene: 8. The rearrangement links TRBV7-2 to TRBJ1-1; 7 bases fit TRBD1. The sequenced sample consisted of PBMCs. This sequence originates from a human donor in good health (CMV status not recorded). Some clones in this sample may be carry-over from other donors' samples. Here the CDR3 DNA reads TGTGCCAGCAGCTTAGACAGGGGAGTGGCGAAAGCTTTCTTT. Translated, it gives CASSLDRGVAKAFF.